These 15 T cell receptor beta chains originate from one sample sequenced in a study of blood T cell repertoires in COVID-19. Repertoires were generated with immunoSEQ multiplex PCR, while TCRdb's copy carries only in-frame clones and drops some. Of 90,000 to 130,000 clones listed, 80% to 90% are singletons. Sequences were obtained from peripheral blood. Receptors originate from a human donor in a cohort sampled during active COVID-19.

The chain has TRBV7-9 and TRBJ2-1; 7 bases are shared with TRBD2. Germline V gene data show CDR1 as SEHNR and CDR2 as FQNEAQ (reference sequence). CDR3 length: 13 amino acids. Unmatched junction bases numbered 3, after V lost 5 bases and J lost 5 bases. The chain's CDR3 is CASSPGLNNEQFF. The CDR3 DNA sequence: TGTGCCAGCAGCCCGGGACTAAACAATGAGCAGTTCTTC.

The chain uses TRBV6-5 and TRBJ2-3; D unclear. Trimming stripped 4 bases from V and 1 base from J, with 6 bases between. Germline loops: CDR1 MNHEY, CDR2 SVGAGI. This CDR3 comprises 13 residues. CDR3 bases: TGTGCCAGCAGTTTCGTAGGCACAGATACGCAGTATTTT. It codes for CASSFVGTDTQYF.

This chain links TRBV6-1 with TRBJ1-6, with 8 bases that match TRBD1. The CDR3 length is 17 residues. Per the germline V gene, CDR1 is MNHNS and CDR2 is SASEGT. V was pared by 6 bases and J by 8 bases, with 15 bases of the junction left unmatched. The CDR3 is CASSEIPLRGQDSPLHF. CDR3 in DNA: TGTGCCAGCAGCGAAATCCCCCTCAGGGGACAGGATTCACCCCTCCACTTT.

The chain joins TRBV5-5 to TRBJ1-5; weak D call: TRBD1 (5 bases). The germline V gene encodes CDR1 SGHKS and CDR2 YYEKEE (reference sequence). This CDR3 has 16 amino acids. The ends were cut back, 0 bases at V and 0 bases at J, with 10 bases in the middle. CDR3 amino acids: CASSLGDSYSNQPQHF. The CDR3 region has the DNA TGTGCCAGCAGCTTGGGTGACAGCTATAGCAATCAGCCCCAGCATTTT.

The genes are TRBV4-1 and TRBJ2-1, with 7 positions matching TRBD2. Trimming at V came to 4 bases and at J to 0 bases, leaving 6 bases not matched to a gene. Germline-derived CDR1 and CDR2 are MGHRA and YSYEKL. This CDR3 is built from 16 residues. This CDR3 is CASSLRGDFSYNEQFF. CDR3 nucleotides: TGCGCCAGCAGCCTCCGGGGGGACTTCTCCTACAATGAGCAGTTCTTC.

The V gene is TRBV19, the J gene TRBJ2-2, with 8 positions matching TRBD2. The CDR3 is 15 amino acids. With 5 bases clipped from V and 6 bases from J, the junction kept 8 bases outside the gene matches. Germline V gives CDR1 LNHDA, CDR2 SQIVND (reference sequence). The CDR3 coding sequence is TGTGCCAGTAGTGGGCGGGGGGTACAGGCCGGGGAGCTGTTTTTT. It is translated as CASSGRGVQAGELFF.

The CDR3 loop is CATSTYFTDRMNTEAFF. The CDR3 DNA reads as TGTGCCACCAGCACCTACTTCACGGACAGGATGAACACTGAAGCTTTCTTT. V gene TRBV15 combines with J gene TRBJ1-1; 7 nucleotides agree with TRBD1. The V gene's germline CDR1 is LNHNV and CDR2 YYDKDF (reference sequence). The CDR3 consists of 17 residues. The V segment lost 4 bases and the J segment 0 bases; nucleotides outside the gene matches: 11.

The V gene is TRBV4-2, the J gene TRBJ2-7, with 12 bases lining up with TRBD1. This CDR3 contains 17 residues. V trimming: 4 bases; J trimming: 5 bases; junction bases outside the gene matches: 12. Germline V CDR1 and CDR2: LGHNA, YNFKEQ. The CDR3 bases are TGTGCCAGCAGCCTCACGCCCTCGGGACAGGGGGCCCACGAGCAGTACTTC. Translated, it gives CASSLTPSGQGAHEQYF.

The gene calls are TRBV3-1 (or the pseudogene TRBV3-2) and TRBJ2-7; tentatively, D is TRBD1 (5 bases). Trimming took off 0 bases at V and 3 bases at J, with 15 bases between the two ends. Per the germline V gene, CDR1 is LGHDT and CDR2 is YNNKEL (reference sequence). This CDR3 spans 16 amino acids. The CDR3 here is CASSQEQVTVIYEQYF. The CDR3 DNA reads TGTGCCAGCAGCCAAGAGCAGGTGACAGTAATCTACGAGCAGTACTTC.

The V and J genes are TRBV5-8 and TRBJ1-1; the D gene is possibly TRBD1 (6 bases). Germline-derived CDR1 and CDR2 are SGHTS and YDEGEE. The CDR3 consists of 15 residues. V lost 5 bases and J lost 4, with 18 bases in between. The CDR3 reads CASRRRQTGGTEAFF. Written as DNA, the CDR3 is TGTGCCAGCAGACGACGACAGACAGGCGGCACTGAAGCTTTCTTT.

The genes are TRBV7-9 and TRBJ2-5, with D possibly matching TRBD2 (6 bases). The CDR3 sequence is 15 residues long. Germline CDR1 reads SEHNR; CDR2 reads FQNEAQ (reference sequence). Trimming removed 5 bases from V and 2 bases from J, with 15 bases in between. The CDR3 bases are TGTGCCAGCAGCCCTCTCCGGGACTGGCAAGAGACCCAGTACTTC. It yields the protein CASSPLRDWQETQYF.

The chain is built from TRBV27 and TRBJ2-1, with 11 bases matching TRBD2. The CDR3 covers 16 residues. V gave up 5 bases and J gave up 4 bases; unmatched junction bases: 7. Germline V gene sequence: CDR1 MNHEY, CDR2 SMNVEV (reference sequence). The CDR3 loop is CASSALLAGAYNEQFF. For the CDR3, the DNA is TGTGCCAGCAGTGCCCTACTAGCGGGGGCGTACAATGAGCAGTTCTTC.

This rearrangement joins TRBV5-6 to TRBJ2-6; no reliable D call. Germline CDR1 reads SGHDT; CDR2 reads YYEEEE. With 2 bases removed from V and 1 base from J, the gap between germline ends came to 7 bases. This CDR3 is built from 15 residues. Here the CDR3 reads CASSFPPSGANVLTF. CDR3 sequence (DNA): TGTGCCAGCAGCTTCCCCCCGTCTGGGGCCAACGTCCTGACTTTC.

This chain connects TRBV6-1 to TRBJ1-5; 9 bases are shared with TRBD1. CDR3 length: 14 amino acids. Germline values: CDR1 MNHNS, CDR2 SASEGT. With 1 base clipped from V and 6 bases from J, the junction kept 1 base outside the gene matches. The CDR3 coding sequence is TGTGCCAGCAGTGAAGACAGGGGGCCTCAGCCCCAGCATTTT. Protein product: CASSEDRGPQPQHF.

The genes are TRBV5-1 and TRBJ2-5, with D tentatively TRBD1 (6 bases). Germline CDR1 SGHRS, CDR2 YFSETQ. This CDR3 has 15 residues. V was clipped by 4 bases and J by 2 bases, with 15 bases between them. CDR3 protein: CASSRNEGTQETQYF. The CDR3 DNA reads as TGCGCCAGCAGCCGGAACGAGGGGACACAAGAGACCCAGTACTTC.